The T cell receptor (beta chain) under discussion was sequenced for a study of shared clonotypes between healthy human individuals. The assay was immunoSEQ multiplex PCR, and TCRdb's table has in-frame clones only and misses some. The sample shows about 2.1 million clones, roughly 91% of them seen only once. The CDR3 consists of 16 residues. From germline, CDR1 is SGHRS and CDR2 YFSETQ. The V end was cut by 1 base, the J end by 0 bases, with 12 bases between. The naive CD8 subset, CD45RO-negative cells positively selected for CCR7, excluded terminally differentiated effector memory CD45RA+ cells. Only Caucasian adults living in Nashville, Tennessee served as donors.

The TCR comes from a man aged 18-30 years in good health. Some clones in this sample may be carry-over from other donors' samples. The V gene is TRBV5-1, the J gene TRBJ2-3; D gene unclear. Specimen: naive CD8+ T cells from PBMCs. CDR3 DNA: TGCGCCAGCAGCTTGTACCCAACTTCGAGCACAGATACGCAGTATTTT. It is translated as CASSLYPTSSTDTQYF.